This T cell receptor beta chain was sequenced during a study of T cells in Graves' hyperthyroidism and ophthalmopathy. RNA transcripts were the template for amplifying TCR beta CDR3 regions. HTBI primers were used for first-round RT-PCR of the TCR CDR3. TCRdb itself ran the multiplex PCR reads through MiXCR, one entry per CDR3 protein. The repertoire holds roughly 550,000 distinct CDR3 sequences, about 15% seen once, with 25% to 30% in the top ten. There are many counts of this clonotype. Material: blood. This clonotype was obtained from a woman aged 25 to 45 with Graves' ophthalmopathy.

The CDR3 protein is CASSGSPLAGPYEQYF. In DNA, the CDR3 is TGTGCCAGCAGCGGATCCCCCCTAGCGGGACCCTACGAGCAGTACTTC. This chain joins TRBV9 and TRBJ2-7; 9 bases are a match to TRBD2. Germline V gene sequence: CDR1 SGDLS, CDR2 YYNGEE. The CDR3 is 16 residues long. J was trimmed by 2 bases and V by 3 bases; bases with no gene match: 9.